This TCR beta chain was obtained from a study of breast tumors, draining lymph nodes, adjacent tissues. Study findings and constraints: Findings are consistent with lymph node origin and intratumoral expansion of most tumor T cells.

V was cut by 2 bases and J by 0 bases, with 11 bases left in between. This CDR3 has 15 residues. TCRdb re-analysed the multiplex PCR reads in MiXCR, keeping a single row per CDR3 protein. The sample includes hundreds of thousands of distinct CDR3 sequences, 32% of them seen just once. This clonotype occurred many times. Its antigen is currently unknown. The lymph nodes were axillary draining lymph nodes from breast cancer patients. The TCR originated in a female donor with breast cancer. Some clones in this sample may be carry-over from other donors' samples. The rearrangement uses TRBV6-7 and TRBJ2-7; TRBD2 might be the D (6 bases). TRBV6-7 is given ORF status, its function remaining uncertain. The sequenced material came from axillary lymph node tissue. This chain's CDR3 is CASSYPERVSYEQYF. CDR3 sequence (DNA): TGTGCCAGCAGTTACCCCGAGCGGGTCTCCTACGAGCAGTACTTC.